The 10 T cell receptor beta chains given below trace back to one sample, sequenced in a study of blood T cells in healthy people across ages (dated by TCRdb to the mid-2010s). The library came from 5' RACE. This sample was sequenced with an Illumina HiSeq 2500. The second PCR ran for about 6 to 11 cycles and used a J-beta primer mix along with a sample-barcoded 5' primer. TCRdb trimmed the raw reads at Q25, called clones with MiXCR and kept productive beta chains. Identical CDR3 proteins give one entry, which carries the most common genes and DNA. Counted in this sample were about 1.7 million distinct CDR3 sequences; roughly 27% of them appeared once. The biggest ten clones account for over 7% of the sample. Sequencing input: blood. The source is a woman younger than 45 in good health.

On this clonotype: With a much larger clone just one base away, this may be a read error. The chain combines TRBV5-1 with TRBJ2-1; tentatively, D is TRBD1 (6 bases). Germline lookup yields CDR1 SGHRS and CDR2 YFSETQ. The CDR3 sequence is 15 residues long. The CDR3 region has the DNA TGCGCCAGCAGCTTGTTGAGGGGGTCCTACAGTGAGCAGTTCTTC. Translated, it gives CASSLLRGSYSEQFF.

V usage is TRBV2 and J usage is TRBJ2-1, with D possibly matching TRBD1 (6 bases). V was pared by 6 bases and J by 8 bases, with 14 bases between. CDR3 length: 13 amino acids. From germline, CDR1 is SNHLY and CDR2 FYNNEI. CDR3 nucleotide sequence: TGTGCCAGCAGCCGGGACATATGGGATGAGCAGTTCTTC. Its protein product is CASSRDIWDEQFF.

CDR3 in DNA: TGCAGTGCCCCTTTAGCGGGGGCGGCAACTAATGAAAAACTGTTTTTT. Residues: CSAPLAGAATNEKLFF. The V gene is TRBV20-1, the J gene TRBJ1-4, with a possible D match to TRBD1 (6 bases). The CDR3 has 16 residues. CDR1 is DFQATT, CDR2 SNEGSKA, per germline (reference sequence). The V end lost 6 bases, the J end lost 0 bases, and 17 bases lay between the germline ends.

Concerning this clonotype: The junction shows a germline mismatch at one end, possibly a read error. The V and J genes are TRBV12-3 or TRBV12-4 and TRBJ2-1, with 7 positions matching TRBD2. This CDR3 comprises 13 residues. CDR3 in DNA: TGTGCCAGCGGCCCGGGGGACTACGATGAGCAGTTCTTC. It codes for CASGPGDYDEQFF.

This clonotype was found a few times. V usage is TRBV19 and J usage is TRBJ2-7; maybe TRBD2 (5 bases). Germline V CDR1 and CDR2: LNHDA, SQIVND (reference sequence). The CDR3 has 15 residues. Trimming took 5 bases from V and 2 from J, leaving 16 bases between them. The CDR3 DNA is TGTGCCAGTAGTGGGATGGCGGGTGACGCCTACGAGCAGTACTTC. Its translation is CASSGMAGDAYEQYF.

This clonotype came up a few times. This chain connects TRBV2 to TRBJ2-5, with D perhaps TRBD1 (7 bases). V dropped 4 bases and J dropped 2 bases, with 14 bases sitting between them. The germline gives CDR1 SNHLY, CDR2 FYNNEI. CDR3 length equals 15 residues. The CDR3 nucleotides read TGTGCCAGCAGTGGAGACAGGGCGGGGCAAGAGACCCAGTACTTC. It translates to CASSGDRAGQETQYF.

The chain employs TRBV5-1 and TRBJ2-1, with D perhaps matching TRBD2 (6 bases). Germline V gene sequence: CDR1 SGHRS, CDR2 YFSETQ. V was cut by 1 base and J by 5 bases, with 13 bases left in between. The length of the CDR3 is 15 residues. The CDR3 protein is CASSLYGGHNNEQFF. The CDR3 DNA reads as TGCGCCAGCAGCTTGTACGGGGGTCACAACAATGAGCAGTTCTTC.

This clonotype was counted ten times or more. The J gene is TRBJ1-2, the V gene TRBV27, with TRBD1 as a possible D gene (5 bases). The length of the CDR3 is 15 residues. Trimming cost V 0 bases and J 2 bases, with 10 bases left between them. The germline V gene has CDR1 MNHEY and CDR2 SMNVEV (reference sequence). DNA for the CDR3: TGTGCCAGCAGTTTATCTCCAGGGCGAAACTATGGCTACACCTTC. Translating gives CASSLSPGRNYGYTF.

This clonotype was seen ten or more times. The chain employs TRBV6-5 and TRBJ2-7; TRBD1 matches 9 bases. Germline CDR1 and CDR2: MNHEY and SVGAGI. V gave up 2 bases and J gave up 2 bases; unmatched junction bases: 4. This CDR3 spans 15 amino acids. CDR3 coding DNA: TGTGCCAGCAGTTACACGGGGACAGGGACCTACGAGCAGTACTTC. Protein sequence: CASSYTGTGTYEQYF.

V is TRBV7-8 and J is TRBJ2-7; tentatively, D is TRBD2 (5 bases). The CDR3 consists of 16 residues. Trimming stripped 2 bases from V and 6 bases from J, with 20 bases between. Germline CDR1 is SGHVS and CDR2 is FQNEAQ. The CDR3 spells CASSLPGDLGLCEQYF. The CDR3 DNA is TGTGCCAGCAGCTTACCCGGGGATCTAGGGCTCTGCGAGCAGTACTTC.